Described below is a single T cell receptor beta chain sequence and its context. This clonotype was counted only a few times. The antigen it binds to is not known. The record has no base qualities; no much larger clone is one base away. Between the V and J ends, shortened by 3 bases and 0 bases respectively, the junction contains 5 bases. CDR3 length: 13 amino acids, cysteine to phenylalanine. Left in the record is the CDR3 DNA by itself, 39 bases read in frame from the first base. The germline V gene yields SQVTM for CDR1 and ANQGSEA for CDR2. All donors were healthy Caucasians. Three pairs of female monozygotic twins, all aged about 18 to 30 years, were included in the twin cohort. Positive isolation kits from Invitrogen were used to isolate the CD4+ and CD8+ T cell populations. These data belong to a study of identical twins (dated by TCRdb to between 2015 and 2016). Describing the broader study: TCR alpha and beta repertoires from monozygotic twins, unrelated adults of various ages and cord blood were deep-sequenced to test whether fetal clonotypes persist. To rule out contamination, the twin experiments were replicated at different times with different library preparation protocols.

The library was made by 5' RACE. Data came from an Illumina HiSeq 2000. Template switching added a universal primer binding site, and the final cDNA carried a unique molecular identifier that allowed TCR cDNA molecules to be counted accurately. Specific primers in the conserved constant-segment region were used to synthesize first-strand cDNA for TCR alpha and beta chains. Each cDNA library was double barcoded, with a SMART-Mk sample barcode plus Illumina barcodes, to control for contamination. TruSeq adapter sequences, together with Illumina sample barcodes, were added in two successive PCR steps. The Illumina HiSeq platform was used with custom primers to sequence TCR alpha and beta cDNA libraries. The paper's processing steps were these. Raw reads were processed with MiGEC to extract unique molecular identifiers, and MiXCR was used to determine CDR3 positions. For each individual, recombination models were inferred using an EM algorithm with the repgenHMM and IGoR tools. The tcR package in R was used for shared clonotype analysis, with sharing normalized by the product of cloneset sizes. To study raw recombination free of thymic and clonal selection effects, out-of-frame nonproductive sequences were analyzed. TCRdb itself trimmed the public reads at Q25 with fastp, ran MiXCR and retained productive beta chains. Rows with one shared CDR3 protein collapse into an entry with the most common genes and DNA. None of the V and J calls come from the authors' own analysis; TCRdb made them. The sample table records about 500,000 distinct CDR3 sequences; about 13% of these occur just once. About 1% of the sample is taken by the ten largest.

Broader findings and caveats from the paper: Invariant T cells such as MAIT and iNKT could partly confound zero-insertion analyses, although diverse VJ usage argued against such confounding for most clonotypes. Abundant cord blood beta clonotypes carried fewer insertions; young adult naive repertoires showed a weaker similar trend, while memory repertoires showed none. The excess sharing between twins in beta out-of-frame sequences was weaker because fewer shared sequences reduced the signal-to-noise ratio. Compared with coincidental sharing between unrelated individuals, an excess of low generation-probability sequences was observed among out-of-frame TCR alpha sequences shared between twins. In monozygotic twins, out-of-frame TCR alpha sharing was systematically underestimated by recombination models, although the models agreed with sharing between unrelated individuals. Because the same donors could not be followed over many years, the conclusions relied on cross-sectional statistical analysis.

The sample was also reused in another study, on yellow fever vaccine responses in identical twins. Per the second study: According to the authors, the vaccine-induced T cell response in identical twins seemed to be partly convergent and partly specific to each individual. In identical twins, the study followed T cell clones that responded to the vaccine with precision.

The source material was CD4+ T cells sorted from blood. The TCR originated in a woman aged 18-29 years in good health. The sequence is built from TRBV29-1 and TRBJ2-2; too little of a D gene remains to name it. DNA sequence: TGCAGCGTTGACCAAACGAACACCGGGGAGCTGTTTTTT. The resulting protein is CSVDQTNTGELFF.